Below, 20 T cell receptor beta chains from the same sample are listed, as sequenced in a study of shared clonotypes between healthy human individuals. Sequencing used immunoSEQ multiplex PCR; TCRdb keeps in-frame clones, though not all of them. The data hold about 2,500,000 clones, with approximately 94% observed a single time. Specimen: naive CD4+ T cells sorted from blood. Specified subset: CD45RA+ positively selected. Receptors originate from a man aged 18 to 29 in good health.

The V gene is TRBV7-3, the J gene TRBJ1-2; D perhaps matches TRBD1 (5 bases). Germline CDR1 and CDR2: SGHTA and FQGTGA. Trimming shortened V by 3 bases and J by 4 bases, and 21 bases separated the two germline ends. The CDR3 consists of 17 residues. CDR3 DNA: TGTGCCAGCAGCTTGGCGGTGGGGAGACCGGGGGGCTATGGCTACACCTTC. The encoded protein is CASSLAVGRPGGYGYTF.

This chain's CDR3 is CSVEDLSPRKFF. In nucleotides, the CDR3 is TGCAGCGTTGAAGATCTCTCCCCTAGAAAGTTCTTC. The chain has TRBV29-1 and TRBJ2-1; no firm D call. V was pared by 0 bases and J by 14 bases, with 14 bases between. Germline V gives CDR1 SQVTM, CDR2 ANQGSEA. The length of the CDR3 is 12 residues.

Concerning this clone itself: A read error may produce the germline difference seen at one junction end. V usage is TRBV7-2 and J usage is TRBJ2-5; 7 nucleotides align to TRBD2. Germline V gives CDR1 SGHTA, CDR2 FQGNSA. The CDR3 is 11 residues long. The CDR3 DNA reads as TGTGCCAGCAGCTTACCGGGACTACCGGACTTC. It translates to CASSLPGLPDF.

The rearrangement joins TRBV7-2 to TRBJ1-1, with D perhaps TRBD1 (5 bases). This CDR3 contains 17 residues. Trimming removed 4 bases at V and 1 base at J, with 19 bases between. Germline lookup yields CDR1 SGHTA and CDR2 FQGNSA. CDR3 region: CASSSLGRGASNTEAFF. In DNA, the CDR3 is TGTGCCAGCAGCTCGTTGGGAAGAGGGGCGTCGAACACTGAAGCTTTCTTT. The variable domain in full, completed from reference TRBV7-2 and TRBJ1-1, reads GAGVSQSPSNKVTEKGKDVELRCDPISGHTALYWYRQSLGQGLEFLIYFQGNSAPDKSGLPSDRFSAERTGGSVSTLTIQRTQQEDSAVYLCASSSLGRGASNTEAFFGQGTRLTVV.

The chain couples TRBV6-5 to TRBJ1-5; a possible D gene is TRBD1 (5 bases). V lost 3 bases and J 9 bases, leaving 12 bases between the germline ends. The CDR3 is 13 amino acids. CDR1 MNHEY and CDR2 SVGAGI come from the germline V gene. CDR3 bases: TGTGCCAGCAGTTATGGGGCCTCGTCGCCCCAGCATTTT. It is translated as CASSYGASSPQHF.

The chain is built from TRBV21-1 and TRBJ2-1; TRBD2 was called by the table and not checked on the DNA. TRBV21-1 is tagged as a pseudogene. The CDR3 has 15 amino acids. The CDR3 is CASSGRTSGRSEQFF. In nucleotides, the CDR3 is TGTGCCAGCAGCGGTAGGACTAGCGGGAGATCTGAGCAGTTCTTC.

This chain connects TRBV2 to TRBJ1-1; D unclear. The CDR3 runs 14 residues. Germline-derived CDR1 and CDR2 are SNHLY and FYNNEI. Trimming stripped 2 bases from V and 4 bases from J, with 11 bases between. The CDR3 coding sequence is TGTGCCAGCAGTGAACAGTCTTTCCCCACTGAAGCTTTCTTT. Translation gives CASSEQSFPTEAFF.

The V and J genes are TRBV5-6 and TRBJ1-1; D is possibly TRBD1 (5 bases). The CDR3 is 13 residues long. The germline V gene encodes CDR1 SGHDT and CDR2 YYEEEE. V was trimmed by 3 bases and J by 8 bases, leaving 14 bases between them. CDR3 residues: CASSSVGLHEAFF. In DNA, the CDR3 is TGTGCCAGCAGCTCGGTGGGACTTCACGAAGCTTTCTTT.

V usage is TRBV6-6 and J usage is TRBJ2-5; D perhaps matches TRBD2 (6 bases). Germline CDR1 reads MNHNY; CDR2 reads SVGAGI (reference sequence). Deletions cut 8 bases from V and 0 bases from J, with 10 bases between. The CDR3 length is 13 residues. The CDR3 coding sequence is TGTGCCAGCTCGCGGGGATACCAAGAGACCCAGTACTTC. Protein: CASSRGYQETQYF.

The CDR3 bases are TGTGCCAGCAGTTATGATAAGGGGGCAGGATCACCCCTCCACTTT. It encodes CASSYDKGAGSPLHF. This sequence joins TRBV6-5 and TRBJ1-6; 7 bases fit TRBD1. Germline CDR1 is MNHEY and CDR2 is SVGAGI. Trimming removed 3 bases from V and 10 bases from J; junction bases left unmatched: 9. The CDR3 runs to 15 residues.

The sample holds one count of this clone. The chain links TRBV28 to TRBJ2-5, with TRBD1 as a possible D gene (6 bases). CDR1 and CDR2 (germline): MDHEN, SYDVKM. Trimming left V 10 bases short and J 1 base short, with 13 bases between. There are 13 residues in the CDR3. The CDR3 region is CAITRGSQETQYF. For the CDR3, the DNA is TGTGCCATCACCAGGGGTTCCCAAGAGACCCAGTACTTC.

This chain connects TRBV2 to TRBJ1-5; 7 nucleotides align to TRBD1. Germline V CDR1 and CDR2: SNHLY, FYNNEI. This CDR3 region has 13 residues. The V segment lost 5 bases and the J segment 5 bases; nucleotides outside the gene matches: 3. As DNA, the CDR3 is TGTGCCAGCAGTCTCGACAGGGATCAGCCCCAGCATTTT. Its protein is CASSLDRDQPQHF.

A single count supports this clone. J is TRBJ1-6 and V is TRBV10-3; 8 bases are shared with TRBD1. The germline V gene encodes CDR1 ENHRY and CDR2 SYGVKD. Trimming took 8 bases from V and 7 from J; bases not matched to a gene: 1. CDR3 length equals 12 residues. CDR3 nucleotides: TGTGCCATCGGGACAGGAAATTCACCCCTCCACTTT. Its protein is CAIGTGNSPLHF.

This clone was observed a single time. The J gene is TRBJ2-7, the V gene TRBV9; TRBD1 aligns across 8 bases. J was trimmed by 5 bases and V by 4 bases; bases with no gene match: 14. This CDR3 is 16 amino acids long. The V gene's germline CDR1 is SGDLS and CDR2 YYNGEE. CDR3 region: CASSPRLDRERDEQYF. The CDR3 DNA reads TGTGCCAGCAGCCCTAGATTGGACAGGGAGCGGGACGAGCAGTACTTC.

Turning to this clone: Other DNA sequences in the sample encode the same CDR3. The genes are TRBV5-1 and TRBJ2-1; TRBD2 matches 8 bases. V lost 3 bases and J lost 3; bases outside the gene matches: 2. The germline V gene encodes CDR1 SGHRS and CDR2 YFSETQ. CDR3 length equals 14 residues. CDR3 amino acids: CASSSSGGYNEQFF. CDR3 DNA sequence: TGCGCCAGCAGCTCAAGCGGGGGCTACAATGAGCAGTTCTTC.

This chain links TRBV19 with TRBJ1-6; D unresolved. Per germline, CDR1 LNHDA and CDR2 SQIVND (reference sequence). The V end was cut by 2 bases, the J end by 12 bases, with 8 bases between. The CDR3 runs 12 residues. Written as DNA, the CDR3 is TGTGCCAGTAGTATATTGGGGTTACCCCTCCACTTT. It specifies CASSILGLPLHF.

CDR3 sequence: CASSPGWGRERGGELFF. The CDR3 DNA is TGTGCCAGTAGCCCTGGTTGGGGGCGGGAGAGAGGCGGGGAGCTGTTTTTT. The genes are TRBV19 and TRBJ2-2, with D maybe TRBD2 (7 bases). Germline V gene data show CDR1 as LNHDA and CDR2 as SQIVND (reference sequence). Trimming left V 6 bases short and J 7 bases short, with 24 bases between. The CDR3 has 17 amino acids.

A word on this clone: Other DNA sequences within the sample encode an identical CDR3. This chain joins TRBV30 and TRBJ2-2; 9 bases fit TRBD1. J lost 5 bases, V lost 2 bases, and 3 bases had no gene match. Germline V CDR1 and CDR2: GTSNPN, SVGIG (reference sequence). The CDR3 length is 14 residues. The CDR3 reads CAWSLQGATGELFF. The CDR3 bases are TGTGCCTGGAGTTTACAGGGGGCAACCGGGGAGCTGTTTTTT.

The chain combines TRBV4-3 with TRBJ2-5; TRBD2 might be the D (7 bases). Deletions cut 0 bases from V and 11 bases from J, with 16 bases between. This CDR3 is built from 14 residues. Germline-derived CDR1 and CDR2 are LGHNA and YSLEER. The CDR3 loop reads CASSQDLGGTTQYF. The CDR3 nucleotides read TGCGCCAGCAGCCAAGATCTAGGGGGGACTACACAGTACTTC.

The chain has TRBV5-5 and TRBJ2-3; D may be TRBD1 (6 bases). The V gene lost 6 bases and the J gene lost 2 bases, with 16 bases spanning the gap. CDR3 length: 15 amino acids. The germline CDR1 and CDR2 sequences are SGHKS and YYEKEE (reference sequence). CDR3 in DNA: TGTGCCAGCAAGCGAACAGGGAGAGACACAGATACGCAGTATTTT. It translates to CASKRTGRDTDTQYF.